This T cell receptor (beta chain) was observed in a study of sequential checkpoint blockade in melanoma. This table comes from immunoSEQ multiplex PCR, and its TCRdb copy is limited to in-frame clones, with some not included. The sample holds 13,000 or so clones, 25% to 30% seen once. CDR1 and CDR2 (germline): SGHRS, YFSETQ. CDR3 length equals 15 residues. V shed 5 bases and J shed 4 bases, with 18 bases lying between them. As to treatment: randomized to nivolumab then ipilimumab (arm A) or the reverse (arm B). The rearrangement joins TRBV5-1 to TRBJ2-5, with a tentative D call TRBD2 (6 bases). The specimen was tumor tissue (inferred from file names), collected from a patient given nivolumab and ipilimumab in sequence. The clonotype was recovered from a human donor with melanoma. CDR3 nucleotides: TGCGCCAGCAGTGGCGGGGCCCTATCCCCAGAGACCCAGTACTTC. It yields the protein CASSGGALSPETQYF. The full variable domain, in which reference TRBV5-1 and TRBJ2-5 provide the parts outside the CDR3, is KAGVTQTPRYLIKTRGQQVTLSCSPISGHRSVSWYQQTPGQGLQFLFEYFSETQRNKGNFPGRFSGRQFSNSRSEMNVSTLELGDSALYLCASSGGALSPETQYFGPGTRLLVL.